This T cell receptor (beta chain) was recovered during a study of T cell changes during pregnancy in multiple sclerosis. Only in-frame clones appear in the TCRdb table, and some are missing; sequencing was by immunoSEQ multiplex PCR. The table shows 20,000 to 25,000 clones, with around four fifths occurring only once. V was shortened by 7 bases and J by 0 bases, with 20 bases between the two germline ends. There are 17 residues in the CDR3. Per the germline V gene, CDR1 is SGHVS and CDR2 is FNYEAQ. The genes are TRBV7-6 and TRBJ2-3; tentative D call: TRBD2 (6 bases). Sequencing was performed on CD8+ T cells from peripheral blood mononuclear cells, taken in the first trimester of pregnancy. This TCR was sampled from a female donor in good health, enrolled as a control in a pregnancy study. This CDR3 is CASTLGVADASTDTQYF. The CDR3 nucleotides read TGTGCCAGCACCCTGGGGGTAGCGGATGCTAGCACAGATACGCAGTATTTT.